This TCR beta chain was recovered during a study of blood T cell repertoires in COVID-19. Study-level background: Samples came from the United States, Italy and Spain, spanning acute and convalescent COVID-19.

This clone showed up just a few times. The method was immunoSEQ multiplex PCR; TCRdb's version includes in-frame clones alone and lacks a portion of them. The repertoire consists of 100,000 to 150,000 clones, with under 85% occurring once and the leading ten covering 9% to 15%. The origin of this receptor is a woman in her fifties or sixties with acute or convalescent COVID-19. Sequencing was done on a sample of peripheral blood.

Here the CDR3 reads CASSLVQGSSYNEQFF. Here the CDR3 DNA reads TGTGCCAGCAGCTTAGTGCAGGGCAGCTCCTACAATGAGCAGTTCTTC. This chain joins TRBV7-2 and TRBJ2-1; D possibly corresponds to TRBD1 (5 bases). The CDR3 is 16 residues long. The germline V gene encodes CDR1 SGHTA and CDR2 FQGNSA. The V end lost 1 base, the J end lost 0 bases, and 10 bases lay between the germline ends.